The present T cell receptor beta chain was sequenced within a study of T cell responses to AZD1222 COVID-19 vaccine. The germline gives CDR1 SQVTM, CDR2 ANQGSEA. The CDR3 covers 17 residues. Clones were read by immunoSEQ multiplex PCR, and TCRdb kept only the in-frame ones, dropping some. Of 79,000 or so clones listed, approximately 89% are singletons. The source was peripheral blood, collected 28 days after the second AZD1222 dose. The source is an adult who received the AZD1222 COVID-19 vaccine. The chain has TRBV29-1 and TRBJ2-2, with 10 positions matching TRBD1. The CDR3 nucleotides read TGCAGTGGGAGGGGACAGGGGACAACTTTTAACACCGGGGAGCTGTTTTTT. It codes for CSGRGQGTTFNTGELFF.